This paragraph covers one T cell receptor (beta chain) sequence. The sample comes from a study of blood T cell repertoires in COVID-19. Turning to the study itself: Acute-phase and convalescent COVID-19 samples originated in the United States, Italy and Spain.

Between the trimmed V and J ends, which lost 0 bases and 4 bases, there was a span of 13 bases. There are 15 residues in the CDR3. Germline lookup yields CDR1 SGHRS and CDR2 YFSETQ. Here immunoSEQ multiplex PCR was the method, and the copy in TCRdb shows in-frame clones only, minus some. This sample has approximately 140,000 clones, with roughly 80% found just once. The sequencing input was peripheral blood. The V and J genes are TRBV5-1 and TRBJ1-1; weak D call: TRBD1 (5 bases). The sequence came from a man between 60 and 75 years old with acute or convalescent COVID-19. CDR3 in DNA: TGCGCCAGCAGCTTGGCCACGGGGGATGCCACTGAAGCTTTCTTT. This translates into CASSLATGDATEAFF.